This TCR beta chain stems from a study of blood T cell repertoires in COVID-19. Study details: T cells, B-cell-depleted T cells, or PBMCs provided the cDNA or gDNA that served as material.

Original methodology: Amplification with reference gene primers provided the estimates of nucleated cell counts. The protocol was immunoSEQ multiplex PCR, while the TCRdb copy is restricted to in-frame clones and leaves out a portion. V, J and clone size derive from that table, while D and trimming were established from the DNA sequence. The sample contains roughly 260,000 clones, 75% to 95% of which appear only once. The CDR3 spans 16 residues. CDR1 is MNHNY, CDR2 SVGAGI, per germline (reference sequence). Trimming removed 5 bases from V and 6 bases from J; junction bases left unmatched: 7. Across over 20 US areas, participants ranged in age from about 18 to 90 years. Donors in Cohort 3 counted as recovered after two negative PCRs, clearance, or symptom resolution. This clone came up once.

The gene calls are TRBV6-6 and TRBJ2-1, with 13 bases lining up with TRBD2. The sequence came from a woman aged 18 to 35 who had recovered from COVID-19. The sequenced sample was PBMCs or T cells enriched from blood (not recorded which). Written as DNA, the CDR3 is TGTGCCAGCAGTCCACCGGGACTAGCGGGACCCAATGAGCAGTTCTTC. Its protein is CASSPPGLAGPNEQFF.